The 11 T cell receptor beta chains below come from one sample, sequenced in a study of shared clonotypes between healthy human individuals. The assay was immunoSEQ multiplex PCR, and TCRdb's table has in-frame clones only and misses some. The sample has about 1 million clones, roughly 70% seen once; the top ten hold approximately 1.5%. Sequencing was performed on memory CD4+ T cells sorted from blood. Indicated subset: CD45RA-negative fraction. These receptors were obtained from a man aged 18 to 29 in good health.

A remark on this clone: The germline gene is not matched at one end of the junction; a read error may be the cause. The J gene is TRBJ2-7, the V gene TRBV11-2; possible D gene TRBD1, 6 bases. Per the germline V gene, CDR1 is SGHAT and CDR2 is FQNNGV. The CDR3 contains 12 residues. The CDR3 bases are TGTGCCAGCAGCCTCGGACAGACGGTGGTGAGCTTC. Translating it yields CASSLGQTVVSF.

V usage is TRBV27 and J usage is TRBJ1-2; no definite D call. Trimming left V 6 bases short and J 8 bases short, with 16 bases between. The CDR3 consists of 13 residues. Germline CDR1 MNHEY, CDR2 SMNVEV (reference sequence). CDR3 nucleotide sequence: TGTGCCAGCAGCCACGGGAAGGGCGGGGGCTACACCTTC. It codes for CASSHGKGGGYTF.

The V and J genes are TRBV6-5 and TRBJ2-3; D remains unclear. Germline CDR1 is MNHEY and CDR2 is SVGAGI. The CDR3 covers 15 residues. The V end lost 2 bases, the J end lost 6 bases, and 15 bases lay between the germline ends. CDR3 in DNA: TGTGCCAGCAGTTACAGGGTAGCAGCTTGGGATACGCAGTATTTT. Amino acid sequence: CASSYRVAAWDTQYF.

The chain links TRBV12-5 to TRBJ2-1, with D tentatively TRBD1 (5 bases). Between the trimmed V and J ends, which lost 5 bases and 6 bases, there was a span of 14 bases. The CDR3 sequence is 14 residues long. Per germline, CDR1 LGHNT and CDR2 FRNRAP. This chain's CDR3 is CASGTQTASNEQFF. CDR3 DNA sequence: TGTGCTAGTGGTACCCAGACAGCCTCCAATGAGCAGTTCTTC.

The rearrangement joins TRBV7-3 to TRBJ2-1, with TRBD2 as a possible D gene (5 bases). Germline lookup yields CDR1 SGHTA and CDR2 FQGTGA. This CDR3 has 15 residues. With 5 bases removed from V and 5 bases from J, the gap between germline ends came to 16 bases. As DNA, the CDR3 is TGTGCCAGCAGCCCAGGACTGCTGACAAACAATGAGCAGTTCTTC. It encodes CASSPGLLTNNEQFF.

There are a few counts of this clone. V is TRBV6-6 and J is TRBJ2-2; possibly TRBD1 or TRBD2 for D (5 bases each). Trimming left V 9 bases short and J 3 bases short, with 17 bases between. This CDR3 spans 15 amino acids. The germline CDR1 and CDR2 sequences are MNHNY and SVGAGI (reference sequence). The CDR3 loop reads CASIPWGTYTGELFF. The CDR3 coding sequence is TGTGCCAGTATCCCCTGGGGGACCTACACCGGGGAGCTGTTTTTT.

The V gene is TRBV6-1, the J gene TRBJ1-5; D perhaps matches TRBD1 (6 bases). The germline gives CDR1 MNHNS, CDR2 SASEGT. Trimming left V 6 bases short and J 0 bases short, with 12 bases between. The CDR3 is 15 residues long. The CDR3 reads CASRPQGFSNQPQHF. CDR3 in DNA: TGTGCCAGCAGGCCTCAGGGGTTTAGCAATCAGCCCCAGCATTTT.

This clone was seen only a few times. In nucleotides, the CDR3 is TGTGCCAGCTCACCCACTCAGGGTGTGAACACCGGGGAGCTGTTTTTT. Translating gives CASSPTQGVNTGELFF. V and J are TRBV18 and TRBJ2-2, with D maybe TRBD1 (5 bases). Germline V gene lookup returns CDR1 KGHSH and CDR2 LQKENI. V was pared by 3 bases and J by 1 base, with 12 bases between. The CDR3 sequence is 16 residues long.

The chain joins TRBV19 to TRBJ1-1; D may be TRBD1 (5 bases). Trimming removed 6 bases from V and 4 bases from J, with 12 bases in between. Germline-derived CDR1 and CDR2 are LNHDA and SQIVND (reference sequence). The CDR3 loop spans 13 amino acids. Here the CDR3 reads CASRHVGVTEAFF. The CDR3 DNA sequence: TGTGCCAGTAGGCATGTGGGGGTCACTGAAGCTTTCTTT.

This chain joins TRBV6-1 and TRBJ2-4, with D possibly being TRBD1 or TRBD2 (5 bases each). The CDR3 runs to 14 residues. Germline V gives CDR1 MNHNS, CDR2 SASEGT. The V gene lost 6 bases and the J gene lost 1 base, with 10 bases spanning the gap. CDR3: CASSRWDAKNIQYF. The CDR3 nucleotides are TGTGCCAGCAGCAGGTGGGACGCCAAAAACATTCAGTACTTC.

This chain links TRBV5-1 with TRBJ1-2; 7 bases are a match to TRBD1. CDR3 length: 16 amino acids. V gave up 0 bases and J gave up 2 bases; unmatched junction bases: 7. Per the germline V gene, CDR1 is SGHRS and CDR2 is YFSETQ. CDR3 in amino acids: CASSLGGGQANYGYTF. CDR3 bases: TGCGCCAGCAGCTTGGGGGGAGGACAGGCCAACTATGGCTACACCTTC.